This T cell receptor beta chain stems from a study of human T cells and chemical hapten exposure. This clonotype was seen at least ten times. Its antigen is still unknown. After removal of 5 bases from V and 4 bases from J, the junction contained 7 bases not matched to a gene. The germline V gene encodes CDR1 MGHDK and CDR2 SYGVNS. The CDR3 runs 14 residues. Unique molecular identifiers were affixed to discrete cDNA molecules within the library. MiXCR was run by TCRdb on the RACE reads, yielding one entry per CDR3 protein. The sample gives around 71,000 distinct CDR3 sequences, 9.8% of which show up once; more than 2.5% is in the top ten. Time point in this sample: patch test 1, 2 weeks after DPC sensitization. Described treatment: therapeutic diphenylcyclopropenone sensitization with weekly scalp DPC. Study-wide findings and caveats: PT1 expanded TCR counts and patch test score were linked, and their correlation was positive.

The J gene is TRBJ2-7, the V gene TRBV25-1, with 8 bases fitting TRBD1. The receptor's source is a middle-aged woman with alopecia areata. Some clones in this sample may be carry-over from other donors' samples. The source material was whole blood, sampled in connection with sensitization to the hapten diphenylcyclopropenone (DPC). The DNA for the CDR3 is TGTGCCAGCAGTTTTGGACAGGGCCTATACGAGCAGTACTTC. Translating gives CASSFGQGLYEQYF.